Presented here are 32 T cell receptor beta chains from one specimen sequenced in a study of T cells in localized non-small cell lung cancer. Here immunoSEQ multiplex PCR was the method, and the copy in TCRdb shows in-frame clones only, minus some. The sample includes around 40,000 clones, 85% to 90% of them seen just once. The starting material was peripheral blood, obtained before any cancer treatment. The source is a female donor of 60 years or more with stage I squamous cell lung carcinoma.

This chain uses TRBV6-1 with TRBJ1-5, with 8 bases fitting TRBD1. From germline, CDR1 is MNHNS and CDR2 SASEGT. This CDR3 contains 16 residues. J gave up 0 bases and V 2 bases, and 3 bases lay outside the gene matches. The CDR3 spells CASSETTGVSNQPQHF. The DNA for the CDR3 is TGTGCCAGCAGTGAAACGACAGGGGTTAGCAATCAGCCCCAGCATTTT.

V and J are TRBV6-6 and TRBJ1-1; a weak D match, TRBD1 (6 bases). CDR1 and CDR2 from the germline V gene are MNHNY and SVGAGI (reference sequence). The CDR3 covers 13 residues. V gave up 8 bases and J gave up 4 bases, with 14 bases separating them. The CDR3 DNA reads as TGTGCCAGCGTAAAACAGGGAAGCACTGAAGCTTTCTTT. This translates into CASVKQGSTEAFF.

This clone was seen only once. The chain carries TRBV5-4 and TRBJ1-1; 8 bases agree with TRBD1. Germline V gene data show CDR1 as SGHNT and CDR2 as YYREEE (reference sequence). There are 13 residues in the CDR3. The trim removed 5 bases at V and 3 bases at J, leaving 3 bases unmatched. In DNA, the CDR3 is TGTGCCAGCAGACAGGGGGTATACACTGAAGCTTTCTTT. Translated: CASRQGVYTEAFF.

The chain uses TRBV19 and TRBJ1-1, with D unresolved. CDR3 length equals 12 residues. The germline V gene encodes CDR1 LNHDA and CDR2 SQIVND (reference sequence). V lost 5 bases to trimming and J lost 11 bases, with 15 bases between them. For the CDR3, the DNA is TGTGCCAGTAGTCCCGACGGTGGGAGGGCTTTCTTT. This translates into CASSPDGGRAFF.

This clone was detected only once. The chain couples TRBV11-3 to TRBJ2-1; 7 positions agree with TRBD2. Trimming took 5 bases from V and 3 from J; bases not matched to a gene: 7. Germline V CDR1 and CDR2: SGHNT, YENEEA. The CDR3 is 15 amino acids. CDR3 protein: CASSPRGEFYNEQFF. The CDR3 nucleotides are TGTGCCAGCAGCCCTCGGGGGGAATTCTACAATGAGCAGTTCTTC.

This clone was picked up a small number of times. V gene TRBV7-6 combines with J gene TRBJ2-3; 11 bases fit TRBD2. This CDR3 is built from 16 residues. CDR1 is SGHVS, CDR2 FNYEAQ, per germline. V lost 5 bases and J lost 3; bases outside the gene matches: 7. CDR3 nucleotides: TGTGCCAGCAGCCCTACTAGCGGGAGTTGGACAGATACGCAGTATTTT. Its translation: CASSPTSGSWTDTQYF.

The chain employs TRBV6-1 and TRBJ2-2, with 12 bases aligning to TRBD2. Trimming at V came to 4 bases and at J to 10 bases, leaving 4 bases not matched to a gene. From germline, CDR1 is MNHNS and CDR2 SASEGT. The CDR3 totals 14 residues. The CDR3 region has the DNA TGTGCCAGCAGTGCGCTAGCGGGAGGGTCGGAGCTGTTTTTT. This codes for CASSALAGGSELFF.

The gene calls are TRBV19 and TRBJ2-6; D unclear. This CDR3 region has 15 residues. Between the trimmed V and J ends, which lost 3 bases and 0 bases, there was a span of 6 bases. Germline V CDR1 and CDR2: LNHDA, SQIVND (reference sequence). The CDR3 sequence: CASSIDFSGANVLTF. CDR3 bases: TGTGCCAGTAGTATCGACTTCTCTGGGGCCAACGTCCTGACTTTC.

The chain couples TRBV6-5 to TRBJ2-7; D remains unclear. V was clipped by 10 bases and J by 0 bases, with 16 bases between them. The CDR3 contains 14 residues. Germline CDR1 MNHEY, CDR2 SVGAGI. CDR3 bases: TGTGCCACGACCATTTCCACAACCTCCTACGAGCAGTACTTC. Protein: CATTISTTSYEQYF.

This clone has a single count. This sequence joins TRBV19 and TRBJ2-5; perhaps TRBD2 as D (7 bases). The V and J ends lost 5 bases and 3 bases respectively, with 16 bases between them. The CDR3 consists of 15 residues. Germline V lookup: CDR1 LNHDA, CDR2 SQIVND (reference sequence). CDR3 in amino acids: CASSLGGAGEETQYF. CDR3 coding DNA: TGTGCCAGTAGTCTGGGGGGGGCGGGAGAAGAGACCCAGTACTTC.

The sample holds a few counts of this clone. This chain connects TRBV7-2 to TRBJ2-1, with no clear D. The CDR3 consists of 15 residues. Trimming left V 0 bases short and J 4 bases short, with 10 bases between. The germline V gene has CDR1 SGHTA and CDR2 FQGNSA. The CDR3: CASSLAFGGYNEQFF. The CDR3 DNA is TGTGCCAGCAGCTTAGCGTTTGGCGGTTACAATGAGCAGTTCTTC.

Only one count was recorded for this clone. This chain links TRBV30 with TRBJ2-1; 8 bases agree with TRBD2. There are 14 residues in the CDR3. Germline CDR1 is GTSNPN and CDR2 is SVGIG (reference sequence). V gave up 5 bases and J gave up 12 bases; unmatched junction bases: 15. CDR3 in amino acids: CAWSPLAGGMGQFF. The DNA for the CDR3 is TGTGCCTGGTCCCCCCTAGCGGGCGGGATGGGGCAGTTCTTC.

The chain couples TRBV19 to TRBJ1-1; no clear D gene. Trimming cost V 5 bases and J 2 bases, with 18 bases left between them. This CDR3 has 16 amino acids. CDR1 LNHDA and CDR2 SQIVND come from the germline V gene (reference sequence). The CDR3 coding sequence is TGTGCCAGTAGTTCCGGACGGGCAGTTTACAACACTGAAGCTTTCTTT. It specifies CASSSGRAVYNTEAFF.

V and J are TRBV29-1 and TRBJ2-5; tentative D call: TRBD1 (7 bases). There are 13 residues in the CDR3. Trimming removed 2 bases at V and 5 bases at J, with 12 bases between. Germline CDR1 reads SQVTM; CDR2 reads ANQGSEA. This CDR3 is CSVESQGGETQYF. CDR3 nucleotide sequence: TGCAGCGTTGAATCGCAGGGGGGCGAGACCCAGTACTTC. Full variable domain (outside the CDR3, taken from reference TRBV29-1 and TRBJ2-5): SAVISQKPSRDICQRGTSLTIQCQVDSQVTMMFWYRQQPGQSLTLIATANQGSEATYESGFVIDKFPISRPNLTFSTLTVSNMSPEDSSIYLCSVESQGGETQYFGPGTRLLVL.

The CDR3 loop is CASSQYLGGGTYGYTF. The CDR3 DNA follows: TGCGCCAGCAGCCAATATCTAGGGGGGGGGACCTATGGCTACACCTTC. The V call is TRBV4-1, the J call TRBJ1-2; a possible D gene is TRBD1 (6 bases). CDR3 length: 16 residues. The V and J ends lost 2 bases and 4 bases respectively, with 17 bases between them. Germline lookup yields CDR1 MGHRA and CDR2 YSYEKL.

This clone turned up a few times. The rearrangement joins TRBV19 to TRBJ2-1; no clear D gene. Germline V CDR1 and CDR2: LNHDA, SQIVND (reference sequence). CDR3 length: 13 residues. V dropped 4 bases and J dropped 9 bases, with 13 bases sitting between them. The CDR3 coding sequence is TGTGCCAGTAGTAGCAAGAAGGCAACTGAGCAGTTCTTC. Translation: CASSSKKATEQFF.

V gene TRBV7-2 combines with J gene TRBJ2-2; D uncertain. The CDR3 extends over 13 amino acids. Germline values: CDR1 SGHTA, CDR2 FQGNSA. V gave up 5 bases and J gave up 8 bases, with 12 bases separating them. CDR3 nucleotides: TGTGCCAGCAGCCCCTTGGGGTGGGGGGAGCTGTTTTTT. This sequence encodes CASSPLGWGELFF.

V gene TRBV18 combines with J gene TRBJ2-1, with TRBD2 matching over 12 bases. The J segment lost 5 bases and the V segment lost 8 bases, leaving 4 bases of the junction unmatched. The CDR3 length is 14 residues. The germline V gene encodes CDR1 KGHSH and CDR2 LQKENI. CDR3 region: CASRRTSGNNEQFF. CDR3 coding DNA: TGTGCCAGCCGGAGGACTAGCGGGAACAATGAGCAGTTCTTC. The complete variable domain, with remaining parts taken from reference TRBV18 and TRBJ2-1, reads NAGVMQNPRHLVRRRGQEARLRCSPMKGHSHVYWYRQLPEEGLKFMVYLQKENIIDESGMPKERFSAEFPKEGPSILRIQQVVRGDSAAYFCASRRTSGNNEQFFGPGTRLTVL.

The CDR3, as DNA: TGTGCCACCGCTGGCGGGAGGATCTACAATGAGCAGTTCTTC. Translating gives CATAGGRIYNEQFF. This chain connects TRBV2 to TRBJ2-1; 8 positions agree with TRBD2. Trimming removed 10 bases from V and 3 bases from J; junction bases left unmatched: 8. This CDR3 is built from 14 residues. Germline CDR1 is SNHLY and CDR2 is FYNNEI. Using reference TRBV2 and TRBJ2-1 for the parts outside the CDR3, the full variable domain is EPEVTQTPSHQVTQMGQEVILRCVPISNHLYFYWYRQILGQKVEFLVSFYNNEISEKSEIFDDQFSVERPDGSNFTLKIRSTKLEDSAMYFCATAGGRIYNEQFFGPGTRLTVL.

The chain employs TRBV28 and TRBJ1-5; TRBD1 is a possible D gene (5 bases). CDR1 is MDHEN and CDR2 is SYDVKM in the germline V gene. V lost 4 bases, J lost 0 bases, and 10 bases lay in between. CDR3 length: 15 residues. This CDR3 reads CASSSQGNSNQPQHF. The CDR3 DNA reads as TGTGCCAGCAGTTCCCAGGGTAATAGCAATCAGCCCCAGCATTTT.

This chain connects TRBV7-9 to TRBJ2-7; D gene unclear. The CDR3 extends over 12 amino acids. In germline, CDR1 is SEHNR, CDR2 FQNEAQ (reference sequence). V was clipped by 2 bases and J by 6 bases, with 8 bases between them. The CDR3 region has the DNA TGTGCCAGCAGCTTACAGCCCGCCGAGCAGTACTTC. It encodes CASSLQPAEQYF.

This sequence joins TRBV5-1 and TRBJ2-5; 8 nucleotides agree with TRBD2. Germline lookup yields CDR1 SGHRS and CDR2 YFSETQ. Trimming cost V 2 bases and J 5 bases; bases outside gene matches: 5. CDR3 size: 14 residues. The CDR3 DNA reads as TGCGCCAGCAGCTTTTGGACTAGCCTTGAGACCCAGTACTTC. It encodes CASSFWTSLETQYF. Using reference TRBV5-1 and TRBJ2-5 for the parts outside the CDR3, the full variable domain is KAGVTQTPRYLIKTRGQQVTLSCSPISGHRSVSWYQQTPGQGLQFLFEYFSETQRNKGNFPGRFSGRQFSNSRSEMNVSTLELGDSALYLCASSFWTSLETQYFGPGTRLLVL.

This chain uses TRBV27 with TRBJ2-3; 11 positions agree with TRBD2. Germline V lookup: CDR1 MNHEY, CDR2 SMNVEV (reference sequence). This CDR3 comprises 17 residues. The J segment lost 1 base and the V segment lost 0 bases, leaving 3 bases of the junction unmatched. DNA for the CDR3: TGTGCCAGCAGTTTATCAGGGACTAGCGGTGGCACAGATACGCAGTATTTT. Protein product: CASSLSGTSGGTDTQYF.

V usage is TRBV15 and J usage is TRBJ2-5; D might be TRBD2 (5 bases). V was pared by 3 bases and J by 5 bases, with 13 bases between. Germline V gene sequence: CDR1 LNHNV, CDR2 YYDKDF (reference sequence). The CDR3 has 14 amino acids. The CDR3 DNA sequence: TGTGCCACCAGCAGGGGTGATATAGCGGAGACCCAGTACTTC. This sequence encodes CATSRGDIAETQYF.

The V and J genes are TRBV4-3 and TRBJ2-2; TRBD1 might be the D (5 bases). The CDR3 extends over 17 amino acids. V was cut by 1 base and J by 8 bases, with 20 bases left in between. Germline CDR1 LGHNA, CDR2 YSLEER. DNA of the CDR3: TGCGCCAGCAGCCAAGCGGTATCAAAAGTCCCAGGGGGGGAGCTGTTTTTT. Translating gives CASSQAVSKVPGGELFF.

The chain couples TRBV11-2 to TRBJ2-7, with a weak D call TRBD1 (5 bases). The CDR3 extends over 14 amino acids. Germline CDR1 is SGHAT and CDR2 is FQNNGV. V lost 0 bases to trimming and J lost 5 bases, with 11 bases between them. Here the CDR3 reads CASSLESRVHEQYF. DNA of the CDR3: TGTGCCAGCAGCTTAGAAAGCAGGGTCCACGAGCAGTACTTC.

This clone was counted a single time. V and J are TRBV6-1 and TRBJ1-1; D perhaps matches TRBD1 (5 bases). From germline, CDR1 is MNHNS and CDR2 SASEGT. V lost 0 bases and J 1 base, leaving 12 bases between the germline ends. This CDR3 has 16 residues. CDR3 sequence reads: CASSEAWDRQNTEAFF. CDR3 in DNA: TGTGCCAGCAGTGAAGCATGGGACCGGCAGAACACTGAAGCTTTCTTT.

V usage is TRBV5-1 and J usage is TRBJ2-5, with TRBD1 matching 7 bases. The CDR3 sequence is 16 residues long. Germline lookup yields CDR1 SGHRS and CDR2 YFSETQ. The V and J ends lost 5 bases and 4 bases, in that order; junction bases with no gene match: 14. The DNA for the CDR3 is TGCGCCAGCAGTCTCGGGGCTGCGACAGGGAGAGAGACCCAGTACTTC. It yields the protein CASSLGAATGRETQYF. Full variable domain (missing parts from reference TRBV5-1 and TRBJ2-5): KAGVTQTPRYLIKTRGQQVTLSCSPISGHRSVSWYQQTPGQGLQFLFEYFSETQRNKGNFPGRFSGRQFSNSRSEMNVSTLELGDSALYLCASSLGAATGRETQYFGPGTRLLVL.

This clone came up a few times. The genes are TRBV11-2 and TRBJ2-5; TRBD2 matches 12 bases. CDR3 length equals 16 residues. CDR1 is SGHAT, CDR2 FQNNGV, per germline. J was trimmed by 5 bases and V by 5 bases; bases with no gene match: 9. The CDR3 reads CASSRLAGVVGETQYF. CDR3 DNA sequence: TGTGCCAGCAGCCGACTAGCGGGAGTAGTCGGCGAGACCCAGTACTTC.

The table lists this clone with a few counts. V usage is TRBV4-1 and J usage is TRBJ2-7; TRBD2 matches at 12 bases. Trimming took 4 bases from V and 7 from J; bases not matched to a gene: 11. Per germline, CDR1 MGHRA and CDR2 YSYEKL. CDR3 length equals 16 residues. The CDR3 protein is CASSPLTSGRSKEQYF. CDR3 DNA: TGCGCCAGCAGCCCCTTGACTAGCGGGAGAAGTAAGGAGCAGTACTTC.

This sequence joins TRBV6-4 and TRBJ2-7, with D possibly being TRBD1 (5 bases). CDR1 MRHNA and CDR2 SNTAGT come from the germline V gene. Trimming stripped 5 bases from V and 3 bases from J, with 17 bases between. The CDR3 has 15 amino acids. The CDR3 reads CASSPPSDRHYEQYF. Here the CDR3 DNA reads TGTGCCAGCAGTCCCCCTTCCGACAGACACTACGAGCAGTACTTC.

The chain carries TRBV7-7 and TRBJ1-2; the D is unclear. Germline loops: CDR1 SSHAT, CDR2 FNYEAQ (reference sequence). The CDR3 extends over 16 amino acids. Trimming shortened V by 3 bases and J by 1 base, and 15 bases separated the two germline ends. CDR3 amino acids: CASSFKRRRYNYGYTF. In DNA form, the CDR3 reads TGTGCCAGCAGCTTCAAAAGAAGGAGGTATAACTATGGCTACACCTTC.